Listed here are 24 T cell receptor beta chains from one sample, sequenced in a study of identical twins. Via MiXCR, TCRdb re-called the 5' RACE reads, giving one row per CDR3 protein. The repertoire holds about 660,000 distinct CDR3 sequences, 8% to 9% seen once, with about 0.98% in the top ten. These records were also assigned to another study, of yellow fever vaccine responses in identical twins.

The specimen sequenced was PBMCs. All receptors come from a woman aged 18-30 years in good health.

The chain is built from TRBV25-1 and TRBJ1-2; no clear D. Trimming stripped 3 bases from V and 8 bases from J, with 13 bases between. CDR1 and CDR2 (germline): MGHDK, SYGVNS. The CDR3 has 13 residues. CDR3 sequence (DNA): TGTGCCAGCAGTGATACACCGACCAACGGCTACACCTTC. Translation: CASSDTPTNGYTF.

The chain links TRBV29-1 to TRBJ2-7, with D possibly matching TRBD2 (6 bases). Deletions cut 1 base from V and 3 bases from J, with 10 bases between. The germline V gene has CDR1 SQVTM and CDR2 ANQGSEA. This CDR3 comprises 13 residues. CDR3 sequence (DNA): TGCAGCGTTGAAGTAAGGGACTTCTACGAGCAGTACTTC. It codes for CSVEVRDFYEQYF.

This chain joins TRBV7-2 and TRBJ1-1, with TRBD1 matching 8 bases. With V trimmed by 3 bases and J by 5 bases, 5 bases remained unmatched. CDR1 and CDR2 (germline): SGHTA, FQGNSA. CDR3 length equals 14 residues. The CDR3 nucleotides read TGTGCCAGCAGCTTCCAGGGGGCCGATACTGAAGCTTTCTTT. This translates into CASSFQGADTEAFF. The full variable domain, completed using reference TRBV7-2 and TRBJ1-1, is GAGVSQSPSNKVTEKGKDVELRCDPISGHTALYWYRQSLGQGLEFLIYFQGNSAPDKSGLPSDRFSAERTGGSVSTLTIQRTQQEDSAVYLCASSFQGADTEAFFGQGTRLTVV.

The J gene is TRBJ2-1, the V gene TRBV4-1; 12 bases map to TRBD2. CDR1 and CDR2 (germline): MGHRA, YSYEKL. The CDR3 sequence is 16 residues long. With 1 base clipped from V and 9 bases from J, the junction kept 7 bases outside the gene matches. For the CDR3, the DNA is TGCGCCAGCAGCCAAGCCCCTAGCGGGAGGGCCAGTGAGCAGTTCTTC. It is translated as CASSQAPSGRASEQFF.

The V gene is TRBV6-1, the J gene TRBJ2-3; no firm D call. This CDR3 contains 14 residues. Trimming removed 2 bases from V and 8 bases from J, with 14 bases in between. The V gene's germline CDR1 is MNHNS and CDR2 SASEGT. CDR3 sequence reads: CASSENSIGFTQYF. The DNA of the CDR3 is TGTGCCAGCAGTGAAAACAGTATCGGATTTACGCAGTATTTT.

This clonotype appeared a few times. The chain has TRBV7-3 and TRBJ2-2; a possible D gene is TRBD1 (6 bases). The germline V and J ends were trimmed by 6 bases and 1 base, with 15 bases remaining between them. There are 16 residues in the CDR3. Germline V gene data show CDR1 as SGHTA and CDR2 as FQGTGA. The CDR3 loop reads CASRPSGTLNTGELFF. CDR3 nucleotide sequence: TGTGCCAGCAGACCGTCCGGGACACTGAACACCGGGGAGCTGTTTTTT.

This clonotype occurred a few times. The J gene is TRBJ2-1, the V gene TRBV7-8; 7 nucleotides agree with TRBD1. V was pared by 6 bases and J by 8 bases, with 7 bases of the junction left unmatched. This CDR3 is 13 amino acids long. Germline CDR1 is SGHVS and CDR2 is FQNEAQ. For the CDR3, the DNA is TGTGCCAGCAGACCCAGGGGGAACTATGAGCAGTTCTTC. Its translation is CASRPRGNYEQFF.

This clonotype was seen only a few times. The CDR3 sequence is CASRRAGPSYEQYF. CDR3 in DNA: TGTGCCAGCAGGCGAGCGGGCCCCTCCTACGAGCAGTACTTC. V gene TRBV14 combines with J gene TRBJ2-7, with D tentatively TRBD2 (6 bases). This CDR3 contains 14 residues. V shed 6 bases and J shed 0 bases, with 12 bases lying between them. CDR1 and CDR2 (germline): SGHDN, FVKESK. Full variable domain (rest looked up from reference TRBV14 and TRBJ2-7): EAGVTQFPSHSVIEKGQTVTLRCDPISGHDNLYWYRRVMGKEIKFLLHFVKESKQDESGMPNNRFLAERTGGTYSTLKVQPAELEDSGVYFCASRRAGPSYEQYFGPGTRLTVT.

This clonotype was found a few times. This chain connects TRBV6-2 or TRBV6-3 to TRBJ2-1, with 12 bases identical to TRBD2. From germline, CDR1 is MNHEY and CDR2 SVGEGT. V was clipped by 1 base and J by 4 bases; unmatched bases: 8. This CDR3 spans 18 amino acids. CDR3 in DNA: TGTGCCAGCAGTTACTTCCTAGCGGGAGGGGCGATTTACAATGAGCAGTTCTTC. Translated: CASSYFLAGGAIYNEQFF.

This clonotype was picked up a small number of times. The chain couples TRBV29-1 to TRBJ2-1; D perhaps matches TRBD1 (6 bases). Per the germline V gene, CDR1 is SQVTM and CDR2 is ANQGSEA. With 6 bases removed from V and 0 bases from J, the gap between germline ends came to 9 bases. This CDR3 is built from 13 residues. Here the CDR3 reads CSVNRDSYNEQFF. The CDR3 coding sequence is TGCAGCGTAAACAGGGACTCCTACAATGAGCAGTTCTTC.

V is TRBV28 and J is TRBJ1-4; 7 positions match TRBD1. With V trimmed by 5 bases and J by 8 bases, 8 bases remained unmatched. The germline gives CDR1 MDHEN, CDR2 SYDVKM. The CDR3 extends over 14 amino acids. The CDR3 coding sequence is TGTGCCAGCAGTCTTGGACAGGAGAGGGAAAAACTGTTTTTT. As protein: CASSLGQEREKLFF.

V is TRBV27 and J is TRBJ1-3, with D tentatively TRBD1 (6 bases). This CDR3 contains 15 residues. Trimming took off 3 bases at V and 3 bases at J, with 12 bases between the two ends. The germline V gene encodes CDR1 MNHEY and CDR2 SMNVEV (reference sequence). The CDR3 DNA reads TGTGCCAGCAGTTTGAACCGGGGACATGGAAACACCATATATTTT. Amino acids: CASSLNRGHGNTIYF.

This clonotype was recorded many times. The chain uses TRBV20-1 and TRBJ2-7, with TRBD2 matching over 7 bases. V was pared by 6 bases and J by 5 bases, with 7 bases of the junction left unmatched. The CDR3 runs to 12 residues. Germline values: CDR1 DFQATT, CDR2 SNEGSKA (reference sequence). The CDR3: CSALLGGDEQYF. The CDR3 bases are TGCAGTGCCCTTCTTGGGGGGGACGAGCAGTACTTC.

Only a few counts were recorded for this clonotype. The chain uses TRBV28 and TRBJ2-3; tentatively, D is TRBD2 (6 bases). The germline V gene encodes CDR1 MDHEN and CDR2 SYDVKM. V was trimmed by 3 bases and J by 6 bases, leaving 16 bases between them. The CDR3 loop spans 15 amino acids. CDR3 DNA: TGTGCCAGCAGTTTGCGTAGCGGTATGGGGGATACGCAGTATTTT. Protein: CASSLRSGMGDTQYF.

This sequence joins TRBV5-1 and TRBJ2-3; maybe TRBD2 (5 bases). V was clipped by 4 bases and J by 0 bases, with 15 bases between them. Germline V gene lookup returns CDR1 SGHRS and CDR2 YFSETQ. This CDR3 is built from 16 residues. CDR3 coding DNA: TGCGCCAGCAGCCACTCTACCCAGCGGAGCACAGATACGCAGTATTTT. Its translation is CASSHSTQRSTDTQYF.

The chain employs TRBV7-8 and TRBJ2-3; 7 bases line up with TRBD2. CDR1 is SGHVS and CDR2 is FQNEAQ in the germline V gene. V was clipped by 3 bases and J by 1 base; unmatched bases: 7. CDR3 length: 16 residues. The CDR3, as DNA: TGTGCCAGCAGCTTCGGAGGGAGGGTGGGCACAGATACGCAGTATTTT. Encoded protein: CASSFGGRVGTDTQYF. The full variable domain, with the rest looked up from reference TRBV7-8 and TRBJ2-3, is GAGVSQSPRYKVAKRGQDVALRCDPISGHVSLFWYQQALGQGPEFLTYFQNEAQLDKSGLPSDRFFAERPEGSVSTLKIQRTQQEDSAVYLCASSFGGRVGTDTQYFGPGTRLTVL.

This clonotype has ten or more counts. The chain combines TRBV2 with TRBJ2-5; possibly TRBD1 or TRBD2 for D (5 bases each). The CDR3 has 14 amino acids. V dropped 0 bases and J dropped 7 bases, with 12 bases sitting between them. CDR1 and CDR2 from the germline V gene are SNHLY and FYNNEI. CDR3 in amino acids: CASSEAGTPWTQYF. The CDR3 region has the DNA TGTGCCAGCAGTGAAGCAGGGACCCCCTGGACCCAGTACTTC.

The chain carries TRBV28 and TRBJ1-1; TRBD1 is a possible D gene (6 bases). V lost 6 bases to trimming and J lost 4 bases, with 15 bases between them. CDR3 length: 14 residues. The germline V gene has CDR1 MDHEN and CDR2 SYDVKM. This CDR3 is CASSPDRMGTEAFF. CDR3 in DNA: TGTGCCAGCAGCCCTGACAGGATGGGCACTGAAGCTTTCTTT.

The chain links TRBV29-1 to TRBJ1-1; TRBD1 might be the D (6 bases). The CDR3 has 15 residues. CDR1 and CDR2 (germline): SQVTM, ANQGSEA. Trimming cost V 4 bases and J 1 base, with 16 bases left between them. This chain's CDR3 is CSVAGAGGRNTEAFF. Here the CDR3 DNA reads TGCAGCGTTGCTGGGGCGGGGGGGCGGAACACTGAAGCTTTCTTT.

This clonotype was observed a handful of times. This rearrangement joins TRBV5-1 to TRBJ2-3; TRBD2 matches at 7 bases. Trimming removed 7 bases from V and 4 bases from J; junction bases left unmatched: 12. This CDR3 is 15 amino acids long. Germline CDR1 is SGHRS and CDR2 is YFSETQ. The CDR3 region is CASFLGQGGADTQYF. CDR3 DNA sequence: TGCGCCAGCTTCCTGGGGCAGGGAGGGGCAGATACGCAGTATTTT. The complete variable domain, with remaining parts taken from reference TRBV5-1 and TRBJ2-3, reads KAGVTQTPRYLIKTRGQQVTLSCSPISGHRSVSWYQQTPGQGLQFLFEYFSETQRNKGNFPGRFSGRQFSNSRSEMNVSTLELGDSALYLCASFLGQGGADTQYFGPGTRLTVL.

This clonotype has a count of ten or more. The chain carries TRBV4-3 and TRBJ2-1; TRBD1 agrees at 7 bases. Trimming took 5 bases from V and 2 from J; bases not matched to a gene: 3. Per the germline V gene, CDR1 is LGHNA and CDR2 is YSLEER. CDR3 length equals 14 residues. For the CDR3, the DNA is TGCGCCAGCAGCTCGGGACAGACCTACAATGAGCAGTTCTTC. It specifies CASSSGQTYNEQFF.

The chain employs TRBV9 and TRBJ1-2, with D possibly being TRBD1 (6 bases). In germline, CDR1 is SGDLS, CDR2 YYNGEE. CDR3 length: 14 residues. Trimming removed 7 bases at V and 8 bases at J, with 21 bases between. CDR3: CASSPSGVLIGYTF. DNA for the CDR3: TGTGCCAGCTCACCGTCAGGGGTTTTGATCGGCTACACCTTC.

This clonotype has a count of ten or more. The chain uses TRBV12-3 or TRBV12-4 and TRBJ1-2; TRBD1 might be the D (5 bases). This CDR3 spans 14 amino acids. Trimming left V 3 bases short and J 3 bases short, with 11 bases between. The CDR3 sequence is CASSFGEQDYGYTF. CDR3 DNA: TGTGCCAGCAGTTTTGGGGAACAGGACTATGGCTACACCTTC.

This clonotype was seen a handful of times. V gene TRBV7-8 combines with J gene TRBJ2-1; no clear D gene. V lost 1 base, J lost 6 bases, and 10 bases lay in between. CDR3 length: 14 amino acids. Germline CDR1 and CDR2: SGHVS and FQNEAQ. The CDR3 DNA follows: TGTGCCAGCAGCTTAGGGGGAATTCGCAATGAGCAGTTCTTC. Protein product: CASSLGGIRNEQFF.